The table lists the clone carrying this T cell receptor (beta chain) with a few counts. What it recognizes is unknown. This sample stems from a study of CD8 T cells in ankylosing spondylitis. Study-level results: Within ankylosing spondylitis blood, a TCR beta motif made up of fewer than ten highly homologous variants appeared to be characteristic.

The CDR3 spans 17 residues. Germline lookup yields CDR1 MGHRA and CDR2 YSYEKL. With 1 base removed from V and 0 bases from J, the gap between germline ends came to 15 bases. In TCRdb, the 5' RACE reads were re-called with MiXCR into one record per CDR3 protein. The data contain 220,000 or so distinct CDR3 sequences, around 18% of them singletons. This receptor was obtained from a male donor with ankylosing spondylitis. V and J are TRBV4-1 and TRBJ1-1; no clear D gene. Sample: blood, either unsorted or a sorted T cell fraction (not recorded which). In DNA, the CDR3 is TGCGCCAGCAGCCAAGTAAAGTTTGAGGAAATGAACACTGAAGCTTTCTTT. Residues: CASSQVKFEEMNTEAFF.